The TCR beta chain described here comes from a study of response to subunit inactivated influenza vaccine (dated by TCRdb to the late 2010s). In the study overall: To follow how T cells responded to a trivalent subunit inactivated influenza vaccine, the researchers relied on deep quantitative profiling of the T cell receptor repertoire.

The germline ends are 9 bases apart after V is trimmed by 3 bases and J by 1 base. CDR1 and CDR2 are drawn from the germline V gene: SGHTA, FQGNSA. Including cysteine and phenylalanine, the CDR3 has 15 amino acids. Only the CDR3 portion is preserved as DNA: 45 bases, with reading frame beginning at the first base. Library creation used RT-PCR. Sequenced on an Illumina HiSeq 2500. The public reads were quality trimmed at Q25 with fastp and then assembled into clones with MiXCR by TCRdb, keeping productive beta chains. CDR3 protein sequences are deduplicated, and each keeps its most common genes and DNA. The sample contains hundreds of thousands of distinct CDR3 sequences, roughly 14% of them found a single time. Around a tenth of the sample belongs to the ten largest clones. Paper-wide results and their limitations: The authors suggested that each seasonal influenza vaccination may recruit only a limited number of new T cells.

As concerns this clonotype: Its antigen is still unknown. Base qualities are not provided; no much larger clone lies one nucleotide away.

This material consisted of PBMCs from blood, taken about 11 days after vaccination. This receptor was identified in a man aged 50 or older who received an inactivated influenza vaccine. Donor details come from another sample of the same person, matched by shared clones. The rearrangement combines TRBV7-2 with TRBJ2-2; the D gene identity is not certain. CDR3 loop: CASSLDGLNTGELFF. The nucleotide sequence reads as follows: TGTGCCAGCAGCTTGGACGGGTTGAACACCGGGGAGCTGTTTTTT.